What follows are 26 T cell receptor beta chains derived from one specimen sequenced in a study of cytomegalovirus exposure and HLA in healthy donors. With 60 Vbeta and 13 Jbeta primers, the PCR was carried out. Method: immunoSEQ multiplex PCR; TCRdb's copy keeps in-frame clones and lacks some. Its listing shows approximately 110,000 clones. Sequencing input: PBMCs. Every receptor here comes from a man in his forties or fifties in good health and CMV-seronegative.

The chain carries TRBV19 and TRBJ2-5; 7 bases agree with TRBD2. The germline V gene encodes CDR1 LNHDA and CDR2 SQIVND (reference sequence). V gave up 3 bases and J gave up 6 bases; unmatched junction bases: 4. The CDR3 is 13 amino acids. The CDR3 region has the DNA TGTGCCAGTAGTATGAGCGGGACCAAGACCCAGTACTTC. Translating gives CASSMSGTKTQYF.

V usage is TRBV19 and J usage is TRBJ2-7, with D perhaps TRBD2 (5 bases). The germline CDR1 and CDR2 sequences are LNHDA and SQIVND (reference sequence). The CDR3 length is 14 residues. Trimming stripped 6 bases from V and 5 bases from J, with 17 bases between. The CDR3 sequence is CASRSRERNHEQYF. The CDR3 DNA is TGTGCCAGTAGGAGCCGGGAACGGAACCACGAGCAGTACTTC.

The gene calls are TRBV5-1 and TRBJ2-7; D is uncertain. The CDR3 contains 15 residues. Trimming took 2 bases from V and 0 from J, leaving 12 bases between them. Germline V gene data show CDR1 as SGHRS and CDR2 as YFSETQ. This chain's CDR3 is CASSFTDLHSYEQYF. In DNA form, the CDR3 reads TGCGCCAGCAGCTTCACAGACCTACACTCCTACGAGCAGTACTTC.

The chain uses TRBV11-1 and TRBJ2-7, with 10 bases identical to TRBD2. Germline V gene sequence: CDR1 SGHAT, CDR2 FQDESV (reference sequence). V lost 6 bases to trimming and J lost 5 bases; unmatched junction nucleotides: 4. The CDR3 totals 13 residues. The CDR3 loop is CASRNSGGHEQYF. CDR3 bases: TGTGCCAGCAGAAATAGCGGGGGGCACGAGCAGTACTTC.

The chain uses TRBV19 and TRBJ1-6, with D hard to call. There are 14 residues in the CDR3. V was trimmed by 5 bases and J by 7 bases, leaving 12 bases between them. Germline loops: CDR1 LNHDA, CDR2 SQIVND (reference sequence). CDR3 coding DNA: TGTGCCAGTAGTTGGCAGGCGATGAATTCACCCCTCCACTTT. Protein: CASSWQAMNSPLHF.

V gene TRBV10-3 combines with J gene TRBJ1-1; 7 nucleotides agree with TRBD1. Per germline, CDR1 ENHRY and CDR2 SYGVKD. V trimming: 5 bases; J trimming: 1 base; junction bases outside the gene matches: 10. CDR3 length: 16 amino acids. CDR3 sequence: CAISTGRDRANTEAFF. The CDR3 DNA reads TGTGCCATCAGTACGGGGAGAGACAGGGCGAACACTGAAGCTTTCTTT.

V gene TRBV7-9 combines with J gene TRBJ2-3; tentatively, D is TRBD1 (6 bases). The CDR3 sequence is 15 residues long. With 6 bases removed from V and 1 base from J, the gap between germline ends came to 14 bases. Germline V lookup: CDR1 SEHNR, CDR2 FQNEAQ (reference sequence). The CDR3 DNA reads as TGTGCCAGCAGTCGTATACAGGGTCGCACAGATACGCAGTATTTT. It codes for CASSRIQGRTDTQYF.

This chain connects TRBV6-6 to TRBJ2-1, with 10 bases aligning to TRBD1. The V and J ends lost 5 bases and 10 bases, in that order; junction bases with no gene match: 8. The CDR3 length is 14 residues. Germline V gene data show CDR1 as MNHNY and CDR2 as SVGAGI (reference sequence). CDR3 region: CASSTRTGGREQFF. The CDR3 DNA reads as TGTGCCAGCAGTACTCGGACAGGGGGTCGCGAGCAGTTCTTC.

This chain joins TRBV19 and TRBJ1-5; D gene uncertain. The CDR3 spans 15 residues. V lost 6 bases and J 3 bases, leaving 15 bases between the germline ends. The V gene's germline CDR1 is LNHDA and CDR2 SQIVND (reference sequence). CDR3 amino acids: CASSSLEGNNQPQHF. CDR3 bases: TGTGCCAGTAGCTCCTTGGAGGGAAACAATCAGCCCCAGCATTTT. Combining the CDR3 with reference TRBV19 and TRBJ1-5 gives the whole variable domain DGGITQSPKYLFRKEGQNVTLSCEQNLNHDAMYWYRQDPGQGLRLIYYSQIVNDFQKGDIAEGYSVSREKKESFPLTVTSAQKNPTAFYLCASSSLEGNNQPQHFGDGTRLSIL.

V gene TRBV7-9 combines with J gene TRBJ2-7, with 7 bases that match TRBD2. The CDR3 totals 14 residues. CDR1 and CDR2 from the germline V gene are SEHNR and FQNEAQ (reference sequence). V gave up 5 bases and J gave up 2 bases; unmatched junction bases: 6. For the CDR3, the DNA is TGTGCCAGCAGCCCGGGGGGAGGGGCCTACGAGCAGTACTTC. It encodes CASSPGGGAYEQYF.

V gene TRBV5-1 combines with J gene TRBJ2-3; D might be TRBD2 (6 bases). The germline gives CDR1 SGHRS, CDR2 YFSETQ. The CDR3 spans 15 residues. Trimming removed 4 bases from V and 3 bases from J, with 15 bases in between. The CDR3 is CASSPRGPETDTQYF. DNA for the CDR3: TGCGCCAGCAGCCCGCGGGGACCCGAGACAGATACGCAGTATTTT.

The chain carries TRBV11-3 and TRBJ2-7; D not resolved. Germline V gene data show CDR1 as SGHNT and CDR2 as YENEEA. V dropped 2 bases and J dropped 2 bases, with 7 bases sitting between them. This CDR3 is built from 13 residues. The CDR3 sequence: CASSLYQAYEQYF. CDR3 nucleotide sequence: TGTGCCAGCAGCTTATATCAGGCCTACGAGCAGTACTTC.

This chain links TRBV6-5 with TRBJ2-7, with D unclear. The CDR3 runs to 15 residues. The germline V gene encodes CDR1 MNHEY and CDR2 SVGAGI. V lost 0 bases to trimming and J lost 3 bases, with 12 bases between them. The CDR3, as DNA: TGTGCCAGCAGTTACTCAAGTGTAACGAGCTACGAGCAGTACTTC. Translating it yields CASSYSSVTSYEQYF.

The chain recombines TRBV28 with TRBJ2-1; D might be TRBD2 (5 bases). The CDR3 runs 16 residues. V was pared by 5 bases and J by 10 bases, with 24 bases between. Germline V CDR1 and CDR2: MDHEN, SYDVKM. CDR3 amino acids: CASSRHLASFLGEQFF. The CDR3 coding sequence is TGTGCCAGCAGTCGACATTTAGCGAGCTTCTTGGGGGAGCAGTTCTTC.

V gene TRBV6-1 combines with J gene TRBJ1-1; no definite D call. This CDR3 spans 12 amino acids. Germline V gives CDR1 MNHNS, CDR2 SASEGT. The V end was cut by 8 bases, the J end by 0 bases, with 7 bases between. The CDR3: CASYKLNTEAFF. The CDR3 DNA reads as TGTGCCAGCTATAAGCTGAACACTGAAGCTTTCTTT.

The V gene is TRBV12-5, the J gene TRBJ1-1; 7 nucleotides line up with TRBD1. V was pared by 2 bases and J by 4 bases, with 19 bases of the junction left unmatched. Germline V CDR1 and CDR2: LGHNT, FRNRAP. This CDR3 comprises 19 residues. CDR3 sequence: CASGLSGSWTGVRGTEAFF. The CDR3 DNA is TGTGCTAGTGGTTTGAGTGGTTCGTGGACAGGAGTTAGGGGCACTGAAGCTTTCTTT.

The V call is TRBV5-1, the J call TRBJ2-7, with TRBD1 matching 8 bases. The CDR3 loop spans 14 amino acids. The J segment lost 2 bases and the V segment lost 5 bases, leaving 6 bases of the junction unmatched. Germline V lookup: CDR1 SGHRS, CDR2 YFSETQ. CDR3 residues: CASSSGTGTYEQYF. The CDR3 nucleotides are TGCGCCAGCAGTTCCGGGACAGGTACCTACGAGCAGTACTTC.

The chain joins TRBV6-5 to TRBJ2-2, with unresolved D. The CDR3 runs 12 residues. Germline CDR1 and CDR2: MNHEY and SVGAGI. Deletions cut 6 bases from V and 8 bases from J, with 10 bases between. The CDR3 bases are TGTGCCAGCAGGAGGCTAGTGGGGGAGCTGTTTTTT. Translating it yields CASRRLVGELFF.

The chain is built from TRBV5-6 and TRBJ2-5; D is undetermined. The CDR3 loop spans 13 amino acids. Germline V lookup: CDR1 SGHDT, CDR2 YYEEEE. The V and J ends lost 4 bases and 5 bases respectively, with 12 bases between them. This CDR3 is CASSSDLRETQYF. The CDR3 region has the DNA TGTGCCAGCAGCAGCGACCTCCGGGAGACCCAGTACTTC. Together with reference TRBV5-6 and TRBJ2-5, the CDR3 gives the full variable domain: DAGVTQSPTHLIKTRGQQVTLRCSPKSGHDTVSWYQQALGQGPQFIFQYYEEEERQRGNFPDRFSGHQFPNYSSELNVNALLLGDSALYLCASSSDLRETQYFGPGTRLLVL.

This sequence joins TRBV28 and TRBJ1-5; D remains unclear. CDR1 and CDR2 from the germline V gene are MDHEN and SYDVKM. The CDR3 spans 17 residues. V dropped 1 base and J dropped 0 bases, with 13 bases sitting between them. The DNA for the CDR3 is TGTGCCAGCAGTTTATCCGGTACAGAGAATAGCAATCAGCCCCAGCATTTT. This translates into CASSLSGTENSNQPQHF.

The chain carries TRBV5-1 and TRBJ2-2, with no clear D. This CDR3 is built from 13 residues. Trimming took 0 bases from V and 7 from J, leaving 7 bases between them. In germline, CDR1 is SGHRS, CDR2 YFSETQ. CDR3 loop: CASSLELIGELFF. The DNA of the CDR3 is TGCGCCAGCAGCTTGGAGCTGATCGGGGAGCTGTTTTTT.

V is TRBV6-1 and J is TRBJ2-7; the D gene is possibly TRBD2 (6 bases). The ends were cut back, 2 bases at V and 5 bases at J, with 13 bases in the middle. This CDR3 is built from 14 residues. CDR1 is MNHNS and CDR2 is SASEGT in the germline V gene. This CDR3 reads CASSEWRTGDEQYF. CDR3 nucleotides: TGTGCCAGCAGTGAATGGAGGACGGGGGACGAGCAGTACTTC.

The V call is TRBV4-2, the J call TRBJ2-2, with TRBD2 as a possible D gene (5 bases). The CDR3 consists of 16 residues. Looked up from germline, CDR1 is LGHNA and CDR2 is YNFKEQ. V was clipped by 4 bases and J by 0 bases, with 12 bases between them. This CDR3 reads CASSPKSGTNTGELFF. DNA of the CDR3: TGTGCCAGCAGCCCTAAATCGGGAACGAACACCGGGGAGCTGTTTTTT.

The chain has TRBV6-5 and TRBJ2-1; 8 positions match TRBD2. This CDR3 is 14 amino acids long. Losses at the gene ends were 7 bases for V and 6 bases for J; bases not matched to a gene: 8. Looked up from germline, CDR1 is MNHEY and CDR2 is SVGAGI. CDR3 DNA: TGTGCCAGCACCAGACTAGCGAGCGTCAATGAGCAGTTCTTC. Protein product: CASTRLASVNEQFF.

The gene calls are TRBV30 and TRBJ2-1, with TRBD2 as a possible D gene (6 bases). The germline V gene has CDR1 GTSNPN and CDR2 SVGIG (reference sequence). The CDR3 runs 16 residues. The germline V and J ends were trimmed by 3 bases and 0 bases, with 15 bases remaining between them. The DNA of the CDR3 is TGTGCCTGGAGCCCCTTGGACTATAGCTCCTACAATGAGCAGTTCTTC. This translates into CAWSPLDYSSYNEQFF.

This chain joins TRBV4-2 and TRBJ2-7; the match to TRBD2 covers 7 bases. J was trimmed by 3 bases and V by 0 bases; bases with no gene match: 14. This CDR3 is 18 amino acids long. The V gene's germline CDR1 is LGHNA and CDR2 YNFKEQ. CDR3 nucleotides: TGTGCCAGCAGCCAAGAAGTCATTCCCGGGACTATGCTCTACGAGCAGTACTTC. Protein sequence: CASSQEVIPGTMLYEQYF.